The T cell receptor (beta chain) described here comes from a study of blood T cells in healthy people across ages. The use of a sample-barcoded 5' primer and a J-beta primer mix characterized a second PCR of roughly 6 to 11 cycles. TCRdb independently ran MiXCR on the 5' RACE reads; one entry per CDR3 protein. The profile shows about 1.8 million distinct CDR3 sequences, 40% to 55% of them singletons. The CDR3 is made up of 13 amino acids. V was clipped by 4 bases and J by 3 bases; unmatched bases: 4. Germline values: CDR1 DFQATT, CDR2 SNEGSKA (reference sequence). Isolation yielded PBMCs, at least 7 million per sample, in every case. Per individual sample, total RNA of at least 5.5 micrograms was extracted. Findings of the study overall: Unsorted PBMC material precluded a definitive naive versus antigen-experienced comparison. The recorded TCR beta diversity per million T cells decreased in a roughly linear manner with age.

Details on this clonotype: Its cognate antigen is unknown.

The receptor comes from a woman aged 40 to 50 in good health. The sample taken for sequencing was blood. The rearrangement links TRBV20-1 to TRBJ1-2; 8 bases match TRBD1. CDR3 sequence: CSATGGADYGYTF. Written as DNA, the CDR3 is TGCAGTGCTACAGGGGGCGCTGACTATGGCTACACCTTC.